This T cell receptor beta chain was sequenced during a study of blood T cell repertoires in COVID-19. In the study overall: Sources were T cells, B-cell-depleted T cells, or PBMCs; the material itself was cDNA or gDNA.

Authors' methods: Cell counts per sample came from amplifying reference gene primers. Using immunoSEQ multiplex PCR, the repertoire was profiled, and TCRdb retains in-frame clones only, with some absent. That table supplies the V and J calls and clone size; D and trimming were determined from the DNA. Of under 200,000 clones in the sample, roughly 86% are singletons; the top ten hold 1.5% to 2%. The ends were cut back, 9 bases at V and 6 bases at J, with 8 bases in the middle. The germline V gene encodes CDR1 MNHEY and CDR2 SVGAGI. This CDR3 has 10 amino acids. The genes are TRBV6-5 and TRBJ1-2; D gene ambiguous. The sequence derives from a man younger than 35 with active or convalescent COVID-19. The sequenced sample consisted of peripheral blood. The DNA of the CDR3 is TGTGCCAGTGCGGAGAATGGCTACACCTTC. Its translation is CASAENGYTF.